The 27 T cell receptor beta chains reported below all come from one sample, sequenced in a study of blood T cell repertoires in COVID-19. Method: immunoSEQ multiplex PCR; TCRdb's copy keeps in-frame clones and lacks some. The sample lists about 220,000 clones, 82% occurring once. Sequencing input: PBMCs or T cells enriched from blood (not recorded which). Every receptor here comes from a woman aged 55-70 years who had recovered from COVID-19.

The gene calls are TRBV6-6 and TRBJ1-2; 8 bases agree with TRBD1. V lost 4 bases to trimming and J lost 2 bases; unmatched junction nucleotides: 3. Germline lookup yields CDR1 MNHNY and CDR2 SVGAGI (reference sequence). This CDR3 region has 14 residues. This CDR3 is CASSFRTGNYGYTF. For the CDR3, the DNA is TGTGCCAGCAGTTTCCGGACAGGGAACTATGGCTACACCTTC.

This clone was picked up a small number of times. The chain employs TRBV4-3 and TRBJ2-1, with 11 bases lining up with TRBD2. With 1 base clipped from V and 4 bases from J, the junction kept 3 bases outside the gene matches. There are 16 residues in the CDR3. Germline V gene lookup returns CDR1 LGHNA and CDR2 YSLEER. The CDR3 region is CASSQVGTSGYNEQFF. CDR3 in DNA: TGCGCCAGCAGCCAAGTGGGGACTAGCGGATACAATGAGCAGTTCTTC.

The V call is TRBV28, the J call TRBJ1-4, with D possibly being TRBD1 (5 bases). Germline CDR1 and CDR2: MDHEN and SYDVKM. The CDR3 length is 14 residues. Trimming stripped 4 bases from V and 4 bases from J, with 10 bases between. CDR3 sequence (DNA): TGTGCCAGCAGTTCACAGGCTGTTAATGAAAAACTGTTTTTT. Its translation: CASSSQAVNEKLFF.

This chain links TRBV4-1 with TRBJ1-2, with 7 bases that match TRBD1. Germline V CDR1 and CDR2: MGHRA, YSYEKL. Trimming cost V 5 bases and J 5 bases; bases outside gene matches: 8. CDR3 length: 14 residues. CDR3 protein: CASSTDRARYGYTF. In DNA form, the CDR3 reads TGCGCCAGCAGCACAGACAGGGCTCGGTATGGCTACACCTTC.

A single count supports this clone. The rearrangement joins TRBV12-3 or TRBV12-4 to TRBJ2-1; a weak D match, TRBD2 (6 bases). The V end was cut by 5 bases, the J end by 9 bases, with 14 bases between. The CDR3 runs to 13 residues. The CDR3 is CASSPGDFLEQFF. CDR3 DNA sequence: TGTGCCAGCAGTCCGGGGGACTTTCTTGAGCAGTTCTTC.

The gene calls are TRBV6-1 and TRBJ1-3, with 10 nucleotides matching TRBD1. The J segment lost 4 bases and the V segment lost 4 bases, leaving 7 bases of the junction unmatched. The CDR3 loop spans 16 amino acids. The germline CDR1 and CDR2 sequences are MNHNS and SASEGT. The CDR3 DNA reads TGTGCCAGCAGTGTCCTTGGGACAGGGGTCGGAAACACCATATATTTT. Protein sequence: CASSVLGTGVGNTIYF.

The J gene is TRBJ1-5, the V gene TRBV2; D is undetermined. The V and J ends lost 8 bases and 0 bases respectively, with 8 bases between them. This CDR3 spans 13 amino acids. Germline CDR1 SNHLY, CDR2 FYNNEI. The CDR3 DNA reads as TGTGCCAGCGAGGGCGATAGCAATCAGCCCCAGCATTTT. Amino acids: CASEGDSNQPQHF.

The J gene is TRBJ1-4, the V gene TRBV5-5; D is ambiguous. This CDR3 has 15 residues. The V end lost 3 bases, the J end lost 0 bases, and 9 bases lay between the germline ends. Germline-derived CDR1 and CDR2 are SGHKS and YYEKEE (reference sequence). As DNA, the CDR3 is TGTGCCAGCAGCTCCTCTTCTGCAACTAATGAAAAACTGTTTTTT. Protein: CASSSSSATNEKLFF.

V and J are TRBV14 and TRBJ1-1; no clear D gene. Trimming cost V 4 bases and J 0 bases, with 9 bases left between them. The CDR3 has 14 amino acids. The germline CDR1 and CDR2 sequences are SGHDN and FVKESK. Here the CDR3 reads CASSPFLMNTEAFF. As DNA, the CDR3 is TGTGCCAGCAGCCCCTTCTTAATGAACACTGAAGCTTTCTTT.

The chain recombines TRBV11-1 with TRBJ2-6; D is uncertain. The CDR3 totals 14 residues. V lost 7 bases, J lost 4 bases, and 11 bases lay in between. Germline V lookup: CDR1 SGHAT, CDR2 FQDESV (reference sequence). CDR3 bases: TGTGCCAGCACTACTTACTCCGGGGCCAACGTCCTGACTTTC. Amino acids: CASTTYSGANVLTF.

This clone was detected once. This chain connects TRBV6-5 to TRBJ1-2, with a weak D call TRBD1 (6 bases). This CDR3 spans 15 amino acids. Germline V gives CDR1 MNHEY, CDR2 SVGAGI. Trimming removed 6 bases at V and 3 bases at J, with 17 bases between. CDR3 in amino acids: CASSLAGGLDYGYTF. CDR3 coding DNA: TGTGCCAGCAGCCTTGCCGGGGGGCTGGACTATGGCTACACCTTC.

The chain combines TRBV6-5 with TRBJ2-2; 11 bases line up with TRBD2. The germline V gene has CDR1 MNHEY and CDR2 SVGAGI. This CDR3 spans 16 amino acids. With 0 bases clipped from V and 5 bases from J, the junction kept 2 bases outside the gene matches. The CDR3 coding sequence is TGTGCCAGCAGTTACTCACTAGCGGGAGATACCGGGGAGCTGTTTTTT. Protein product: CASSYSLAGDTGELFF.

CDR3 region: CASSDRTGSSYNSPLHF. In DNA form, the CDR3 reads TGTGCCAGCAGTGATCGTACAGGAAGCTCCTATAATTCACCCCTCCACTTT. This chain uses TRBV2 with TRBJ1-6; TRBD1 is a possible D gene (5 bases). This CDR3 is built from 17 residues. V was trimmed by 3 bases and J by 0 bases, leaving 12 bases between them. Germline V lookup: CDR1 SNHLY, CDR2 FYNNEI.

This rearrangement joins TRBV9 to TRBJ1-2, with 9 bases lining up with TRBD1. V lost 4 bases, J lost 4 bases, and 14 bases stayed unmatched. The CDR3 extends over 17 amino acids. CDR1 SGDLS and CDR2 YYNGEE come from the germline V gene. CDR3 sequence reads: CASSPNSGDRASYGYTF. DNA for the CDR3: TGTGCCAGCAGCCCCAACTCTGGGGACAGGGCGTCCTATGGCTACACCTTC.

CDR3: CASSPSPGTEAFF. The DNA for the CDR3 is TGTGCCAGCAGTCCCAGCCCCGGGACTGAAGCTTTCTTT. The chain couples TRBV12-3 or TRBV12-4 to TRBJ1-1; D uncertain. CDR3 length: 13 amino acids. V was trimmed by 5 bases and J by 5 bases, leaving 12 bases between them.

The gene calls are TRBV18 and TRBJ2-5, with 7 bases identical to TRBD2. Germline assignment: CDR1 KGHSH and CDR2 LQKENI. There are 16 residues in the CDR3. V lost 1 base, J lost 1 base, and 6 bases stayed unmatched. The chain's CDR3 is CASSPLTGGLQETQYF. CDR3 nucleotides: TGTGCCAGCTCACCACTGACGGGGGGACTCCAAGAGACCCAGTACTTC.

The chain combines TRBV11-1 with TRBJ2-7; D ambiguous. This CDR3 is built from 16 residues. Trimming left V 5 bases short and J 0 bases short, with 17 bases between. Germline V lookup: CDR1 SGHAT, CDR2 FQDESV (reference sequence). Written as DNA, the CDR3 is TGTGCCAGCAGCGGCGCCTCGGGTTACCTCTCCTACGAGCAGTACTTC. This translates into CASSGASGYLSYEQYF.

V gene TRBV4-2 combines with J gene TRBJ2-1, with 13 positions matching TRBD2. The CDR3 contains 16 residues. Germline assignment: CDR1 LGHNA and CDR2 YNFKEQ. J gave up 5 bases and V 3 bases, and 4 bases lay outside the gene matches. The CDR3 DNA reads TGTGCCAGCAGCCAGAAGGGACTAGCGGGAAACAATGAGCAGTTCTTC. Translation: CASSQKGLAGNNEQFF.

This sequence joins TRBV15 and TRBJ2-5, with 10 bases lining up with TRBD1. CDR1 and CDR2 (germline): LNHNV, YYDKDF (reference sequence). With V trimmed by 1 base and J by 5 bases, 4 bases remained unmatched. The length of the CDR3 is 15 residues. CDR3 loop: CATSRGQGASETQYF. Written as DNA, the CDR3 is TGTGCCACCAGCAGAGGACAGGGGGCTTCGGAGACCCAGTACTTC. Based on the CDR3 plus reference TRBV15 and TRBJ2-5, the full variable domain is DAMVIQNPRYQVTQFGKPVTLSCSQTLNHNVMYWYQQKSSQAPKLLFHYYDKDFNNEADTPDNFQSRRPNTSFCFLDIRSPGLGDTAMYLCATSRGQGASETQYFGPGTRLLVL.

V and J are TRBV5-1 and TRBJ2-3, with a weak D call TRBD2 (6 bases). V shed 0 bases and J shed 0 bases, with 11 bases lying between them. The CDR3 has 16 residues. Germline lookup yields CDR1 SGHRS and CDR2 YFSETQ. In DNA form, the CDR3 reads TGCGCCAGCAGCTTGGTTGTTGGGACTAGCACAGATACGCAGTATTTT. Translation: CASSLVVGTSTDTQYF. The full variable domain, in which reference TRBV5-1 and TRBJ2-3 provide the parts outside the CDR3, is KAGVTQTPRYLIKTRGQQVTLSCSPISGHRSVSWYQQTPGQGLQFLFEYFSETQRNKGNFPGRFSGRQFSNSRSEMNVSTLELGDSALYLCASSLVVGTSTDTQYFGPGTRLTVL.

This clone was detected only a few times. This sequence joins TRBV2 and TRBJ2-7; no clear D. The length of the CDR3 is 11 residues. CDR1 is SNHLY, CDR2 FYNNEI, per germline. Trimming stripped 5 bases from V and 0 bases from J, with 2 bases between. DNA of the CDR3: TGTGCCAGCAGTTACTCCTACGAGCAGTACTTC. It codes for CASSYSYEQYF.

The CDR3 sequence: CASSLSPSPDTQYF. DNA for the CDR3: TGTGCCAGCAGTTTATCACCGAGCCCAGATACGCAGTATTTT. V usage is TRBV27 and J usage is TRBJ2-3; no clear D gene. Trimming removed 0 bases at V and 4 bases at J, with 8 bases between. This CDR3 is built from 14 residues. Looked up from germline, CDR1 is MNHEY and CDR2 is SMNVEV (reference sequence).

This chain connects TRBV5-4 to TRBJ2-3, with D maybe TRBD1 (6 bases). V shed 4 bases and J shed 1 base, with 10 bases lying between them. The CDR3 consists of 14 residues. Germline V lookup: CDR1 SGHNT, CDR2 YYREEE (reference sequence). The CDR3 spells CASSPDRGTDTQYF. Written as DNA, the CDR3 is TGTGCCAGCAGCCCGGACAGAGGCACAGATACGCAGTATTTT.

This chain connects TRBV19 to TRBJ2-7, with D possibly being TRBD2 (5 bases). Germline V lookup: CDR1 LNHDA, CDR2 SQIVND (reference sequence). Trimming took off 5 bases at V and 0 bases at J, with 11 bases between the two ends. This CDR3 has 14 amino acids. The CDR3 nucleotides read TGTGCCAGTAGTCCCGGACTGAACTCCTACGAGCAGTACTTC. Its translation is CASSPGLNSYEQYF.

This clone appeared a single time. The gene calls are TRBV6-5 and TRBJ2-7, with TRBD2 as a possible D gene (5 bases). This CDR3 is 15 amino acids long. Trimming cost V 3 bases and J 0 bases, with 12 bases left between them. The germline CDR1 and CDR2 sequences are MNHEY and SVGAGI. CDR3 amino acids: CASSYASSSSYEQYF. The CDR3 DNA sequence: TGTGCCAGCAGTTATGCTAGCTCTAGCTCCTACGAGCAGTACTTC.

This clone was recorded only once. The V gene is TRBV9, the J gene TRBJ2-2; 13 nucleotides agree with TRBD2. Germline-derived CDR1 and CDR2 are SGDLS and YYNGEE. The V gene end was trimmed by 4 bases and the J gene end by 6 bases; junction bases not matched to a gene: 6. This CDR3 comprises 16 residues. The CDR3 DNA reads as TGTGCCAGCAGCCCACCGGGACTAGCGGGACCCGGGGAGCTGTTTTTT. Its translation: CASSPPGLAGPGELFF.

This chain joins TRBV3-1 (or the pseudogene TRBV3-2) and TRBJ2-2; 9 bases are a match to TRBD2. Germline V gene lookup returns CDR1 LGHDT and CDR2 YNNKEL (reference sequence). The V gene end was trimmed by 2 bases and the J gene end by 6 bases; junction bases not matched to a gene: 10. CDR3 length: 17 residues. The CDR3 DNA reads TGTGCCAGCAGCCAAAACCGCGGGGGGGCTTTCCCCGGGGAGCTGTTTTTT. This gives the protein CASSQNRGGAFPGELFF.